The 3 T cell receptor beta chains given below trace back to one sample, sequenced in a study of blood T cell repertoires in COVID-19 (TCRdb year 2020). Library creation used the immunoSEQ multiplex PCR assay. Held by TCRdb, this immuneACCESS table contains in-frame sequences only and omits some clones. Under half of the omission traces to an unresolved V gene where checked; the cause of the rest is unknown. This sample lists some 90,000 clones; about four fifths were detected once. About 20% of the sample is in the top ten clones. Specimen: peripheral blood. The source is a human donor in a cohort sampled during active COVID-19.

Comment on this clone: In the same sample, other DNA sequences code for this CDR3. This chain links TRBV25-1 with TRBJ2-7; possibly TRBD2 for D (6 bases). Germline lookup yields CDR1 MGHDK and CDR2 SYGVNS. Trimming pared 5 bases from V and 3 bases from J, leaving 8 bases between. This CDR3 has 12 amino acids. The CDR3 reads CASSRRGYEQYF. In DNA, the CDR3 is TGTGCCAGCAGTAGGAGGGGCTACGAGCAGTACTTC.

This clone was seen only once. The V and J genes are TRBV6-8 and TRBJ2-7, with a tentative D call TRBD1 (5 bases). Trimming cost V 4 bases and J 4 bases, with 26 bases left between them. The CDR3 consists of 18 residues. Germline assignment: CDR1 MNHGY and CDR2 SAAAGT. This chain's CDR3 is CASSSRKRSVAKGYEQYF. The CDR3 DNA follows: TGTGCCAGCAGTTCTCGAAAGAGAAGCGTCGCTAAGGGGTACGAGCAGTACTTC.

The rearrangement joins TRBV5-1 to TRBJ1-2, with D possibly TRBD1 on 5 matching bases. The germline CDR1 and CDR2 sequences are SGHRS and YFSETQ. The CDR3 loop spans 15 amino acids. Trimming removed 2 bases at V and 3 bases at J, with 14 bases between. This chain's CDR3 is CASSFGRWGDYGYTF. CDR3 nucleotide sequence: TGCGCCAGCAGCTTTGGCAGGTGGGGGGACTATGGCTACACCTTC.